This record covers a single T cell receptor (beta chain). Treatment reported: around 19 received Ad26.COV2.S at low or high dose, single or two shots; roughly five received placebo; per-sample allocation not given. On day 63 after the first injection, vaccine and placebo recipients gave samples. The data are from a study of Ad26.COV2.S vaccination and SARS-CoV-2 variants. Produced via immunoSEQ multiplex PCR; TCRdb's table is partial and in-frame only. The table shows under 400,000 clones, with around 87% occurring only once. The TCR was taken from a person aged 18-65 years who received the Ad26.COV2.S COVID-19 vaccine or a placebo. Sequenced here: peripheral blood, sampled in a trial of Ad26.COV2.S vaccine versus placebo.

In nucleotides, the CDR3 is TGTGCCAGCAGTGAGGAAGGGACAGCTAACTATGGCTACACCTTC. Protein product: CASSEEGTANYGYTF. This chain joins TRBV6-4 and TRBJ1-2; 7 nucleotides align to TRBD1. Per the germline V gene, CDR1 is MRHNA and CDR2 is SNTAGT. The trim removed 3 bases at V and 0 bases at J, leaving 4 bases unmatched. The CDR3 has 15 residues.